The 2 T cell receptor beta chains listed next were all sequenced from one sample in a study of tumor-infiltrating lymphocytes in primary liver carcinoma (TCRdb year 2017). Blood RNA was extracted from unsorted whole blood using TRIzol reagent, and germline DNA was obtained with the DNeasy Blood & Tissue kit. Sequencing took place on an Illumina HiSeq 2500. A constant-region primer and ProtoScript II reverse transcriptase were used to reverse-transcribe TCRbeta-specific cDNA from approximately 450 ng total RNA. The TCRbeta libraries were prepared through three rounds of nested multiplex PCR following a slightly modified ARM-PCR procedure. The first two PCR rounds used multiplex TRBV1-TRBV30 forward primers with a Cbeta reverse primer, each for 10 to 11 cycles. TCRdb itself trimmed the public reads at Q25 with fastp, ran MiXCR and retained productive beta chains. Merged by CDR3 protein, the rows form single entries marked with the most common genes and DNA. The sample table shows about 200,000 distinct CDR3 sequences, and about two thirds are seen once. Clones ranked in the top ten supply roughly 7% of the sample.

The sample taken for sequencing was peripheral blood. These receptors were collected from a woman in her sixties or seventies with primary liver carcinoma and hepatitis B virus infection.

A word on this clonotype: Likely a read error: the CDR3 ends without its conserved phenylalanine or tryptophan. The chain couples TRBV11-1 to TRBJ2-5, with 11 nucleotides matching TRBD2. V gave up 3 bases and J gave up 2 bases; unmatched junction bases: 8. CDR1 is SGHAT and CDR2 is FQDESV in the germline V gene (reference sequence). The CDR3 spans 17 residues. The CDR3 nucleotides are TGTGCCAGCAGCTTCCCTACTAGCGGGAGTTCACAAGAGACCCAGTACATC. This codes for CASSFPTSGSSQETQYI.

The rearrangement joins TRBV28 to TRBJ2-3, with 11 bases identical to TRBD2. Germline V gene sequence: CDR1 MDHEN, CDR2 SYDVKM. The J segment lost 5 bases and the V segment lost 10 bases, leaving 11 bases of the junction unmatched. This CDR3 is 15 amino acids long. The CDR3 coding sequence is TGTGCCACCCAACTTACCGGGACTAGCGGAGATACGCAGTATTTT. Translation gives CATQLTGTSGDTQYF. The full variable domain, with the rest looked up from reference TRBV28 and TRBJ2-3, is DVKVTQSSRYLVKRTGEKVFLECVQDMDHENMFWYRQDPGLGLRLIYFSYDVKMKEKGDIPEGYSVSREKKERFSLILESASTNQTSMYLCATQLTGTSGDTQYFGPGTRLTVL.